This T cell receptor beta chain was sequenced in a study of immune evolution from preneoplasia to lung adenocarcinoma. CDR1 and CDR2 from the germline V gene are LNHDA and SQIVND (reference sequence). Trimming removed 4 bases from V and 5 bases from J, with 14 bases in between. The CDR3 totals 14 residues. Method: immunoSEQ multiplex PCR; TCRdb's copy keeps in-frame clones and lacks some. The data show 13,000 to 15,000 clones, roughly 80% seen once. Sequencing input: FFPE minimally invasive lung adenocarcinoma tissue. J is TRBJ1-1 and V is TRBV19, with D perhaps TRBD1 (6 bases). This receptor was identified in a person aged 70 to 85 with lung adenocarcinoma. The CDR3 DNA reads as TGTGCCAGTAGTACAGGGGTTTGGCGTACTGAAGCTTTCTTT. Translated: CASSTGVWRTEAFF.